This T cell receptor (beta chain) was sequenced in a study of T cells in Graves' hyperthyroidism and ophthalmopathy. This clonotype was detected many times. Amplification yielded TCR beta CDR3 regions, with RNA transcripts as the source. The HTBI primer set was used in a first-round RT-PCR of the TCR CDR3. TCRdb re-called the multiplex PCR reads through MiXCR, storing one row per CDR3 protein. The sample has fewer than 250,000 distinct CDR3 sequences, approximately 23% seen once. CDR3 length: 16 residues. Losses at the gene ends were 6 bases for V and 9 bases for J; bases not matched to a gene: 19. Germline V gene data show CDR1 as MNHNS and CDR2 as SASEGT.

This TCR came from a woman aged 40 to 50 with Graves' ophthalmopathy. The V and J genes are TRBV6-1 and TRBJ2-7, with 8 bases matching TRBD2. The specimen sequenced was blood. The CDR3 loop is CASSHEGLEGNRVQYF. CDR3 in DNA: TGTGCCAGCAGCCACGAGGGACTAGAGGGGAATCGGGTGCAGTACTTC.